Shown below are 19 T cell receptor beta chains from a single sample sequenced in a study of shared clonotypes between healthy human individuals. Libraries were prepared by immunoSEQ multiplex PCR; TCRdb keeps only in-frame clonotypes and omits some of them. The sample includes over 850,000 clones, more than 75% of them seen just once. The material sequenced was memory CD4+ T cells from PBMCs. Indicated subset: CD45RA-negative fraction. Receptor source: a man aged 18 to 35 in good health. Some clones in this sample may be carry-over from other donors' samples.

The rearrangement links TRBV5-5 to TRBJ2-5; D may be TRBD2 (5 bases). The CDR3 is 13 amino acids. Germline V gene data show CDR1 as SGHKS and CDR2 as YYEKEE (reference sequence). V was shortened by 5 bases and J by 4 bases, with 12 bases between the two germline ends. The CDR3 region is CASRREGLETQYF. The CDR3 DNA sequence: TGTGCCAGCAGAAGAGAGGGCCTAGAGACCCAGTACTTC.

V is TRBV7-8 and J is TRBJ2-5; the match to TRBD1 covers 7 bases. CDR1 and CDR2 from the germline V gene are SGHVS and FQNEAQ. With 5 bases clipped from V and 3 bases from J, the junction kept 6 bases outside the gene matches. The CDR3 extends over 14 amino acids. The CDR3 DNA reads TGTGCCAGCAGCCCCCGACAGGGTGAAGAGACCCAGTACTTC. Translated: CASSPRQGEETQYF.

This clone has ten or more counts. This chain connects TRBV28 to TRBJ2-1; D is uncertain. Trimming cost V 6 bases and J 12 bases, with 12 bases left between them. Germline lookup yields CDR1 MDHEN and CDR2 SYDVKM. The CDR3 loop spans 11 amino acids. CDR3 in amino acids: CASSQTFAQFF. The CDR3 nucleotides read TGTGCCAGCAGCCAGACATTCGCGCAGTTCTTC. The whole variable domain, remainder taken from reference TRBV28 and TRBJ2-1, is DVKVTQSSRYLVKRTGEKVFLECVQDMDHENMFWYRQDPGLGLRLIYFSYDVKMKEKGDIPEGYSVSREKKERFSLILESASTNQTSMYLCASSQTFAQFFGPGTRLTVL.

The CDR3, as DNA: TGTGCCAGCAGTTACATGGGGTTGAACACTGAAGCTTTCTTT. It translates to CASSYMGLNTEAFF. This sequence joins TRBV6-6 and TRBJ1-1; unclear D gene. Deletions cut 2 bases from V and 0 bases from J, with 7 bases between. The CDR3 runs 14 residues. Germline V gene sequence: CDR1 MNHNY, CDR2 SVGAGI (reference sequence).

The genes are TRBV28 and TRBJ1-3; D uncertain. Between the trimmed V and J ends, which lost 7 bases and 5 bases, there was a span of 15 bases. Germline V gives CDR1 MDHEN, CDR2 SYDVKM. The length of the CDR3 is 14 residues. The CDR3: CASTWGRTRNTIYF. CDR3 nucleotides: TGTGCCAGCACCTGGGGTAGGACCAGAAACACCATATATTTT.

The sample holds a few counts of this clone. The CDR3 DNA is TGTGCCAGCAGCCGGACAGGGGTAAGGACTGAAGCTTTCTTT. Its translation is CASSRTGVRTEAFF. V usage is TRBV6-5 and J usage is TRBJ1-1, with 9 bases lining up with TRBD1. CDR3 length: 14 residues. Trimming at V came to 6 bases and at J to 5 bases, leaving 7 bases not matched to a gene. In germline, CDR1 is MNHEY, CDR2 SVGAGI.

This clone has just one count. CDR3 DNA: TGTGCCAGCAGCTTAGAGGCGGGGGCCACTGAAGCTTTCTTT. It is translated as CASSLEAGATEAFF. The chain carries TRBV7-2 and TRBJ1-1, with D perhaps matching TRBD1 (6 bases). V lost 1 base to trimming and J lost 4 bases, with 10 bases between them. The CDR3 sequence is 14 residues long. Germline V gives CDR1 SGHTA, CDR2 FQGNSA. Complete variable domain (other parts from reference TRBV7-2 and TRBJ1-1): GAGVSQSPSNKVTEKGKDVELRCDPISGHTALYWYRQSLGQGLEFLIYFQGNSAPDKSGLPSDRFSAERTGGSVSTLTIQRTQQEDSAVYLCASSLEAGATEAFFGQGTRLTVV.

The chain recombines TRBV18 with TRBJ1-2; D gene unclear. V lost 4 bases and J lost 5, with 11 bases in between. Germline V gene lookup returns CDR1 KGHSH and CDR2 LQKENI. CDR3 length equals 13 residues. The CDR3 loop is CASSRTEEYGYTF. The CDR3 DNA reads as TGTGCCAGCTCACGGACGGAGGAATATGGCTACACCTTC.

This chain links TRBV30 with TRBJ2-3; TRBD2 matches 11 bases. Germline V lookup: CDR1 GTSNPN, CDR2 SVGIG (reference sequence). Trimming removed 3 bases from V and 5 bases from J; junction bases left unmatched: 10. The CDR3 has 16 amino acids. This CDR3 is CAWSPQRLAGGDTQYF. The CDR3 DNA follows: TGTGCCTGGAGCCCCCAGAGGCTAGCGGGAGGAGATACGCAGTATTTT. The entire variable domain, with the rest obtained from reference TRBV30 and TRBJ2-3, is as follows: SQTIHQWPATLVQPVGSPLSLECTVEGTSNPNLYWYRQAAGRGLQLLFYSVGIGQISSEVPQNLSASRPQDRQFILSSKKLLLSDSGFYLCAWSPQRLAGGDTQYFGPGTRLTVL.

This clone has just one count. The chain employs TRBV13 and TRBJ2-5; D is possibly TRBD2 (6 bases). Trimming removed 5 bases at V and 5 bases at J, with 15 bases between. The CDR3 length is 14 residues. Germline CDR1 is PRHDT and CDR2 is FYEKMQ (reference sequence). In nucleotides, the CDR3 is TGTGCCAGCAGCGAACGGACGGGAGTGGAGACCCAGTACTTC. Protein: CASSERTGVETQYF.

This clone was found once. This chain joins TRBV25-1 and TRBJ2-1, with 12 bases aligning to TRBD2. Germline trimming cut 5 bases from V and 5 bases from J; bases unmatched to any gene: 7. Germline V gene data show CDR1 as MGHDK and CDR2 as SYGVNS. The CDR3 contains 16 residues. The CDR3, as DNA: TGTGCCAGCAGTCAACCGGGACTAGCGGGCAACAATGAGCAGTTCTTC. Residues: CASSQPGLAGNNEQFF.

This chain connects TRBV6-1 to TRBJ2-3, with D maybe TRBD2 (6 bases). V dropped 5 bases and J dropped 0 bases, with 9 bases sitting between them. Germline V lookup: CDR1 MNHNS, CDR2 SASEGT. The CDR3 contains 14 residues. DNA of the CDR3: TGTGCCAGCAGTTCCGGGACTAGCACAGATACGCAGTATTTT. The encoded protein is CASSSGTSTDTQYF.

In the case of this clone: One base away lies a much larger clone, so this may be a sequencing read error. Different DNA sequences within this sample yield the same CDR3. The chain has TRBV5-6 and TRBJ1-1; D unresolved. The CDR3 has 11 residues. Per germline, CDR1 SGHDT and CDR2 YYEEEE. The CDR3 region is CASSSGGVAFF. CDR3 bases: TGTGCCAGCAGCTCTGGCGGGGTGGCTTTCTTC. The whole variable domain, filled in from reference TRBV5-6 and TRBJ1-1, reads DAGVTQSPTHLIKTRGQQVTLRCSPKSGHDTVSWYQQALGQGPQFIFQYYEEEERQRGNFPDRFSGHQFPNYSSELNVNALLLGDSALYLCASSSGGVAFFGQGTRLTVV.

This clone was counted at least ten times. The rearrangement joins TRBV6-6 to TRBJ2-5; D remains unclear. Trimming removed 6 bases from V and 5 bases from J, with 19 bases in between. Germline CDR1 MNHNY, CDR2 SVGAGI (reference sequence). This CDR3 contains 15 residues. The CDR3, as DNA: TGTGCCAGCAGCGCAATCCGGACCCTCGCGGAGACCCAGTACTTC. Amino acid sequence: CASSAIRTLAETQYF.

The chain joins TRBV7-8 to TRBJ2-1; D perhaps matches TRBD2 (5 bases). V shed 6 bases and J shed 5 bases, with 32 bases lying between them. The CDR3 loop spans 20 amino acids. In germline, CDR1 is SGHVS, CDR2 FQNEAQ. CDR3 loop: CASRRSLAYFGLPGHNEQFF. CDR3 nucleotide sequence: TGTGCCAGCAGAAGAAGCTTAGCGTATTTTGGACTCCCAGGCCACAATGAGCAGTTCTTC.

This clone was recorded many times. This chain uses TRBV5-8 with TRBJ2-5, with a possible D match to TRBD1 (6 bases). Germline CDR1 and CDR2: SGHTS and YDEGEE. The CDR3 covers 13 residues. V dropped 4 bases and J dropped 7 bases, with 14 bases sitting between them. CDR3 protein: CASSSSGVATQYF. As DNA, the CDR3 is TGTGCCAGCAGCAGCTCAGGGGTGGCGACCCAGTACTTC.

The chain couples TRBV9 to TRBJ2-1; 10 nucleotides align to TRBD2. Germline CDR1 is SGDLS and CDR2 is YYNGEE. CDR3 size: 15 residues. Germline trimming cut 4 bases from V and 10 bases from J; bases unmatched to any gene: 11. CDR3 bases: TGTGCCAGCAGCCCCAACGGGGTAGCGGGAGGCGAGCAGTTCTTC. Its translation is CASSPNGVAGGEQFF.

This clone was found many times. The rearrangement links TRBV5-1 to TRBJ1-2, with D unresolved. Trimming left V 4 bases short and J 4 bases short, with 17 bases between. From germline, CDR1 is SGHRS and CDR2 YFSETQ. The CDR3 totals 15 residues. The CDR3 sequence is CASSPSPIEGYGYTF. The CDR3 DNA follows: TGCGCCAGCAGCCCATCGCCGATCGAGGGCTATGGCTACACCTTC.

The rearrangement links TRBV5-5 to TRBJ2-7; D is possibly TRBD1 or TRBD2 (6 bases each). The V gene lost 0 bases and the J gene lost 8 bases, with 15 bases spanning the gap. This CDR3 comprises 14 residues. The germline V gene has CDR1 SGHKS and CDR2 YYEKEE (reference sequence). The CDR3 spells CASSLDLGGIKQYF. In DNA form, the CDR3 reads TGTGCCAGCAGCTTGGATTTGGGGGGCATTAAGCAGTACTTC.